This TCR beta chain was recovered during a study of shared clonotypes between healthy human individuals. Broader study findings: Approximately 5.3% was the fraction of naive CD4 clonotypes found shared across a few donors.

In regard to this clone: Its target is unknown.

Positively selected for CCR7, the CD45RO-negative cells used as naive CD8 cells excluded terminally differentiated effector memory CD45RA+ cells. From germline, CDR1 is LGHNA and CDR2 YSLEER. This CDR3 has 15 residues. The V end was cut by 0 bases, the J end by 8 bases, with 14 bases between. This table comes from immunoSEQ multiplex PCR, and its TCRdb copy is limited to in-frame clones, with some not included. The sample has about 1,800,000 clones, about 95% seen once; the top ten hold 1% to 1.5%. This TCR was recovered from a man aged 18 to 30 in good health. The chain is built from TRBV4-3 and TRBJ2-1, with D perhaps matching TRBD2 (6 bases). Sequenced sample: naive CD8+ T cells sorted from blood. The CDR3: CASSQESSGVDEQFF. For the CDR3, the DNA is TGCGCCAGCAGCCAAGAATCCTCGGGAGTCGATGAGCAGTTCTTC.